This T cell receptor (beta chain) was sequenced for a study of graft-versus-host responses after intestinal transplantation (dated by TCRdb to 2020 to 2023). About the investigation overall: The transplants that recipients got were multivisceral, liver-intestinal, or isolated intestinal. The cohort enrolled some 25 intestinal transplant recipients including one retransplant, and a few patients lacking pretransplant specimens were excluded. Alloreactive clones were identified by sequencing pre-transplant mixed lymphocyte reaction products and comparing these products with unstimulated pre-transplant donor and recipient T cells. Bulk TCR-beta CDR3 sequencing was used to track graft-versus-host and host-versus-graft alloreactive T cell clones in the graft, circulation and bone marrow after intestinal transplantation. Every recipient was given anti-thymocyte globulin induction, followed by 3 to 4 years of maintenance tacrolimus and steroids. Samples from a few later patients were sequenced in-house on an Illumina MiSeq with MiXCR processing rather than by the commercial service. Donor T cell macrochimerism was defined as a peak of at least 4% donor T cells among recipient peripheral blood mononuclear cells.

What the work shows at the level of the full study, not this receptor alone: Patients with donor T cell macrochimerism had high GvH to HvG T cell clonal ratios in their allografts. The relatively low number and heterogeneity of intestinal transplant patients limited the conclusions. GvH clones were found in recipient bone marrow, and some of the GvH clones appeared earlier in ileal mucosa or blood, which is consistent with an intestinal mucosal origin. Early after transplant, peak levels of circulating GvH clones were associated with declines in HvG clones.

Sample time point, as interpreted from the label and publication: cells obtained before transplantation from donor or recipient. CD3+CD4+ and CD3+CD8+ populations were FACS-sorted from unstimulated pre-transplant donor and recipient cells taken from spleen or lymph nodes. Remarks on this clone: Its recognized antigen is unknown. No base quality information exists; no much larger clone differs at one position.

Between the V and J ends, shortened by 3 bases and 2 bases respectively, the junction contains 16 bases. Taken from cysteine to phenylalanine, the CDR3 has 16 residues. The kept DNA is CDR3 alone, 48 bases in frame from the first base. The germline V gene provides CDR1 MDHEN and CDR2 SYDVKM. The method was the immunoSEQ multiplex PCR assay. In most patients, genomic DNA was isolated using the Qiagen DNeasy Blood and Tissue Kit and sent frozen to Adaptive Biotechnologies for TCR sequencing. High-throughput TCR-beta CDR3 sequencing of genomic DNA from most patients was performed by Adaptive Biotechnologies. Per the source publication's procedure: TCR sequencing data were retrieved from Adaptive's ImmunoSEQ software for 15 to 20 patients, whereas a few other patients were processed with MiXCR and VDJtools. To correct CD4 versus CD8 sorting errors, sequences present in both subsets at a frequency ratio below 5:1 were removed. CDR3 nucleotide sequences shared by donor and recipient were removed because the origin of these sequences could not be assigned. To count as alloreactive, a clone needed at least 2-fold expansion over unstimulated cells and a minimum CFSE-low frequency of 0.002% (template counts) or 0.001% (read counts). Clones were considered mappable if detected in sequenced pre-transplant spleen, lymph node, or MLR CFSE-low populations of the donor or recipient. Cumulative frequency of alloreactive clones was calculated as a percentage of all sequences weighted by copy number. In its TCRdb copy, this immuneACCESS table keeps in-frame sequences only and misses some clones. Where compared with another copy, unresolved V genes explain less than half of these, and the others have no known cause. Clone size and V and J calls were adopted from that table, with D and trimming inferred from the DNA. The sample table shows 85,000 to 100,000 clones, and approximately 90% are seen once. The ten largest clonotypes hold about 0.062% of the sample.

The sequence is built from TRBV28 and TRBJ1-1; no D segment can be confidently identified. This TCR was sampled from a human donor who was the organ donor for an intestinal transplant. The sequencing used unstimulated CD8+ T cells sorted from spleen or lymph node cells, collected before transplant. The nucleotide sequence is given as TGTGCCAGCAGTTTCTCGGTGTCGGGGAGAAACACTGAAGCTTTCTTT. Its protein reads: CASSFSVSGRNTEAFF.